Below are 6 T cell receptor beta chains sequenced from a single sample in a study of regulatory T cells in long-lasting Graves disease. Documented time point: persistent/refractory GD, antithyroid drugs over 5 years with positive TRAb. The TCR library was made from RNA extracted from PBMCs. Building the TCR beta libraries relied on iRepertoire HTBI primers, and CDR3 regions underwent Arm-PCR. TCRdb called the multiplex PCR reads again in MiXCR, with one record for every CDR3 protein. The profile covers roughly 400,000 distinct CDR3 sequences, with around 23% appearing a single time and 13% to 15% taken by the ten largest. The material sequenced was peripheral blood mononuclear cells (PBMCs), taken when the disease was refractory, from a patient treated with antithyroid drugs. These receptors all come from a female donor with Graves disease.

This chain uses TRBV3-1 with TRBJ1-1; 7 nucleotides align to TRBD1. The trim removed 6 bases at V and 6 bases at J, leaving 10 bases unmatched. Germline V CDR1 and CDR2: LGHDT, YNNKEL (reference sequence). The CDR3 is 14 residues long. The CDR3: CASRPAGGRPEAFF. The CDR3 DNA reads TGTGCCAGCAGACCCGCAGGGGGGAGACCTGAAGCTTTCTTT.

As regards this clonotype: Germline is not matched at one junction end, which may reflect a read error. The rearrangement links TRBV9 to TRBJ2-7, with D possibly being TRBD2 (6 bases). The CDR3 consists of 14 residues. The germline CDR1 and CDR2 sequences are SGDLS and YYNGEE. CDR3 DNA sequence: TGTGCCAGCAGCGTAGGGGGCGGGGCCTACGGGCAGTACTTC. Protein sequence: CASSVGGGAYGQYF.

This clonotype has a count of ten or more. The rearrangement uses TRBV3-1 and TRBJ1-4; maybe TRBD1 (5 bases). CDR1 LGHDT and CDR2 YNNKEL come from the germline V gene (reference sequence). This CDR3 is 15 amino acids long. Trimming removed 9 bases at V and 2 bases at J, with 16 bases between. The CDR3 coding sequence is TGTGCCAGTTCAGCAGGGAGGGCGACTAATGAAAAACTGTTTTTT. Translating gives CASSAGRATNEKLFF.

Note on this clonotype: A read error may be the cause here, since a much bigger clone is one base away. DNA for the CDR3: TGTGCCAGCAGTCTGACGCAAGAGACCCGGTACTTC. Translation: CASSLTQETRYF. The chain is built from TRBV12-3 or TRBV12-4 and TRBJ2-5; D call uncertain. The CDR3 covers 12 residues.

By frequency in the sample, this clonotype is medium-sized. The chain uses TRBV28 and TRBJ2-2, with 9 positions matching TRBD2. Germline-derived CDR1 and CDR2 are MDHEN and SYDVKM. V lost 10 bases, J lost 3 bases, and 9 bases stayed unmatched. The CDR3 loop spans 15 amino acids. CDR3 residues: CATGRAGGHTGELFF. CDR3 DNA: TGTGCCACCGGTCGGGCGGGAGGGCACACCGGGGAGCTGTTTTTT.

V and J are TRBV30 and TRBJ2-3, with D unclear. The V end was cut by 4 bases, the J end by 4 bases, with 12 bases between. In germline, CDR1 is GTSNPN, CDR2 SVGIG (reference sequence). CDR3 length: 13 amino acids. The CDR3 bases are TGTGCCTGGACGCGCGGAAACGCAGATACGCAGTATTTT. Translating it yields CAWTRGNADTQYF.